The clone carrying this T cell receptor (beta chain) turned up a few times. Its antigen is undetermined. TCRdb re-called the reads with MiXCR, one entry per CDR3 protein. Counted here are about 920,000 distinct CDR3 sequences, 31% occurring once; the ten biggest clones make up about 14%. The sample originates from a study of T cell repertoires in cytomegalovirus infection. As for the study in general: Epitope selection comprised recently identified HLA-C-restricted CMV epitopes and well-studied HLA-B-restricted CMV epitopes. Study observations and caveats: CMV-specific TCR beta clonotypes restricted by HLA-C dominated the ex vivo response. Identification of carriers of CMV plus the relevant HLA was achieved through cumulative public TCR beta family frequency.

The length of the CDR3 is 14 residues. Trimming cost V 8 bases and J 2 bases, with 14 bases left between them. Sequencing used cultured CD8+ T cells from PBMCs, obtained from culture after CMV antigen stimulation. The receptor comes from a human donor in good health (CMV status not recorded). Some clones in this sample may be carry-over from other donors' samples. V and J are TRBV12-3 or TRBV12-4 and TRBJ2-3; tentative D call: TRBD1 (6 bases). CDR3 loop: CASGFGQLTDTQYF. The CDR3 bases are TGTGCCAGCGGCTTCGGACAGCTCACAGATACGCAGTATTTT.